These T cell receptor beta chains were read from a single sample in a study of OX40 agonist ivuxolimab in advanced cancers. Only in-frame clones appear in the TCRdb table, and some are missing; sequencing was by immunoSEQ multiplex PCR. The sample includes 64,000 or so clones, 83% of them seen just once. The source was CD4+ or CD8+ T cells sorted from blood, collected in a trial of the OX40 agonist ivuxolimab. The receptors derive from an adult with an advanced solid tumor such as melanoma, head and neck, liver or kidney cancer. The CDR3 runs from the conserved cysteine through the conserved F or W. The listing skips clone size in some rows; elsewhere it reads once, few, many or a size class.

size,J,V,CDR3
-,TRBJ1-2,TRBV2,CATGGVSYGYTF
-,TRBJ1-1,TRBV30,CAWSPQGAEAFF
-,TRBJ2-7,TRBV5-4,CASSPGTNSYEQYF
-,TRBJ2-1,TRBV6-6,CASSYDSQRERGEQFF
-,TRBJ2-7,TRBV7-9,CASSQVGRSRTDYEQYF
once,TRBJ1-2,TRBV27,CASSLGGFPYGYTF
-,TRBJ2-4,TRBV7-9,CASSNLQGVAKNIQYF
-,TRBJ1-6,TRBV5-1,CASSIRDHNSPLHF
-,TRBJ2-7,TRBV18,CASSPRHRGRGYEQYF
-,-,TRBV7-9,CASSLSGSRAYEQYF
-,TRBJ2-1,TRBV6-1,CASSEVPLRNEQFF
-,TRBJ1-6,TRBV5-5,CASSLASDSLNSPLHF
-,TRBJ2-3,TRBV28,CASSLMEGNRVRPDTQYF
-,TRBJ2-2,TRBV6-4,CASSPGTSNTGELFF
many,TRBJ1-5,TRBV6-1,CASSEPRNQPQHF
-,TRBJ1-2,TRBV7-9,CASSLETALGGYTF